Listed below are T cell receptor beta chains from one sample, sequenced in a study of blood T cell repertoires in COVID-19. Some clones are missing from TCRdb's copy, which holds only in-frame ones; the method was immunoSEQ multiplex PCR. Of 54,000 or so clones in the sample, 65% to 85% were seen once. Sample: peripheral blood. These receptors came from a man older than 75 with COVID-19, enrolled during active disease. Each CDR3 is given with its conserved first and last residue. Fields, in order: clone size, J gene, D gene, V gene, CDR3 DNA, CDR3 protein. The D gene is left open where the match is weak. The size of a clone is reported for some rows only, either as once, few or many, or as a class for expanded clones.

>.|TRBJ2-1|.|TRBV20-1
TGCAGTGCTAGCTCCCGTTCACAGGAGTTCTTC
CSASSRSQEFF
>.|TRBJ2-1|TRBD2|TRBV11-2
TGTGCCAGCAGCTCCAGCGGGGCCGGGAGCTCCTACAATGAGCAGTTCTTC
CASSSSGAGSSYNEQFF
>.|TRBJ1-2|.|TRBV19
TGTGCCAGTAGTATCTTGGCAGGGGCTAACTATGGCTACACCTTC
CASSILAGANYGYTF
>.|TRBJ1-2|TRBD1|TRBV4-3
TGCGCCAGCAGCCAAGTTCCCCCAGGGGGCCGCTATGGCTACACCTTC
CASSQVPPGGRYGYTF
>.|TRBJ1-1|TRBD1|TRBV30
TGTGCCTGGAGTGTACTAGGGGGCCGTGAAGCTTTCTTT
CAWSVLGGREAFF
>.|TRBJ1-5|TRBD1|TRBV10-3
TGTGCCATCAGTGAACGAGTAACAGGGGGCGCGGTTCAGCCCCAGCATTTT
CAISERVTGGAVQPQHF
>.|TRBJ2-1|.|TRBV11-2
TGTGCCAGCAGCTTTTTAAACATTCTTAACAATGAGCAGTTCTTC
CASSFLNILNNEQFF
>.|TRBJ2-6|.|TRBV6-5
TGTGCCAGCAGTTACGGAGGGACTGGGGCCAACGTCCTGACTTTC
CASSYGGTGANVLTF
>.|TRBJ2-2|TRBD1|TRBV4-3
TGCGCCAGCAGCCAAGACGGGACAGGGGGTCCCGGGGAGCTGTTTTTT
CASSQDGTGGPGELFF
>.|TRBJ2-3|TRBD1|TRBV5-3
TGTGCCAGAAGCTCCGAGGGGGCGAGACGGACAGATACGCAGTATTTT
CARSSEGARRTDTQYF
>.|TRBJ2-1|.|TRBV11-2
TGTGCCAGCAGCCCCCTTTTGGGGCCGGGCAATGAGCAGTTCTTC
CASSPLLGPGNEQFF
>.|TRBJ1-6|.|TRBV9
TGTGCCAGCGGCACAGGGAGCTCCTATAATTCACCCCTCCACTTT
CASGTGSSYNSPLHF
>.|TRBJ2-7|.|TRBV7-8
TGTGCCAGCAGTCGAACAACAACGGGCTCCTACGAGCAGTACTTC
CASSRTTTGSYEQYF
>.|TRBJ2-3|TRBD2|TRBV19
TGTGCCAGTAGTAGACGCCTCTGGACTAGCGGGAGGGCCGATGGTGAGGCAGATACGCAGTATTTT
CASSRRLWTSGRADGEADTQYF
>.|TRBJ2-7|TRBD1|TRBV3-1/TRBV3-2
TGTGCCAGCAGCCTGACGGCCGCGGGACAGGGCTCCTACGAGCAGTACTTC
CASSLTAAGQGSYEQYF
>.|TRBJ2-3|.|TRBV10-3
TGTGCCATCAGTGATTTGGAACAGGCCGCGGATACGCAGTATTTT
CAISDLEQAADTQYF
>.|TRBJ1-6|.|TRBV5-1
TGCGCCAGCAGGGAGGAGCCGAATTCACCCCTCCACTTT
CASREEPNSPLHF
>.|TRBJ1-1|TRBD1|TRBV11-3
TGTGCCAGCAGCGAAGGGACAGTGGGTGAAGCTTTCTTT
CASSEGTVGEAFF
>.|TRBJ1-2|.|TRBV7-9
TGTGCCAGCAGCTCTGTAGATGATAGAAACTATGGCTACACCTTC
CASSSVDDRNYGYTF
>.|TRBJ1-3|.|TRBV5-4
TGTGCCAGCAGCCCGGGACAAGGGGACCGAAACACCATATATTTT
CASSPGQGDRNTIYF
>.|TRBJ1-3|.|TRBV5-1
TGCGCCAGCAGCTTGCAACCGACAGGCGTTTCTGGAAACACCATATATTTT
CASSLQPTGVSGNTIYF
>.|TRBJ2-1|TRBD2|TRBV4-1
TGCGCCAGCAGCCAAGATTTAGACGGGAGGCCCTACAATGAGCAGTTCTTC
CASSQDLDGRPYNEQFF
>.|TRBJ1-2|TRBD1|TRBV11-2
TGTGCCAGCAGCTTTAGTATTCCGGACAGGGGAGATGGCTACACCTTC
CASSFSIPDRGDGYTF
>.|TRBJ1-1|TRBD1|TRBV6-5
TGTGCCAGCAGCCGGACAGGTGGGGGGAACACTGAAGCTTTCTTT
CASSRTGGGNTEAFF
>.|TRBJ2-1|TRBD2|TRBV11-2
TGTGCCATCCAAGCGGGGGACTACAATGAGCAGTTCTTC
CAIQAGDYNEQFF
>.|TRBJ2-3|.|TRBV5-1
TGCGCCAGCAGGGTGGCTAGCGGCACAGATACGCAGTATTTT
CASRVASGTDTQYF
>.|TRBJ1-4|TRBD1|TRBV4-2
TGTGCCAGCAGCACTAGACAGGGGACCCTCTCAACTAATGAAAAACTGTTTTTT
CASSTRQGTLSTNEKLFF
>.|TRBJ2-1|.|TRBV28
TGTGCCAGCACCCTCCCCGCTAGGAAATACAATGAGCAGTTCTTC
CASTLPARKYNEQFF
>.|TRBJ2-3|.|TRBV9
TGTGCCAGCAGCGTAGAGGACAGCTCCTTCTACACAGATACGCAGTATTTT
CASSVEDSSFYTDTQYF
>.|TRBJ1-6|TRBD1|TRBV7-7
TGTGCCAGCGCCCAAATGTCGTCAGGGGGCGCCGGTTTCGGGTCACCCCTCCACTTT
CASAQMSSGGAGFGSPLHF
>few|TRBJ1-2|.|TRBV19
TGTGCCAGTAGCCCCAAGGGGCCAGGGTGGCCTACTAACTATGGCTACACCTTC
CASSPKGPGWPTNYGYTF
>.|TRBJ1-4|.|TRBV27
TGTGCCAGCAGTTTAAACTCAGGGAAACTGTTTTTT
CASSLNSGKLFF
>.|TRBJ1-3|.|TRBV2
TGTGCCAGCAGCGCCCAGTCCTCTGGAAACACCATATATTTT
CASSAQSSGNTIYF
>few|TRBJ2-1|.|TRBV14
TGTGCCAGCAGCCAAGATATGGGGCGGGGCAGCTCCTACAATGAGCAGTTCTTC
CASSQDMGRGSSYNEQFF
>.|TRBJ1-1|.|TRBV12-3/TRBV12-4
TGTGCCAGCAGTTTCAGGGGGAACACTGAAGCTTTCTTT
CASSFRGNTEAFF
>few|TRBJ1-4|.|TRBV5-1
TGCGCCAGCAGCTTGGACGGGACACCTGAAAAACTGTTTTTT
CASSLDGTPEKLFF
>.|TRBJ2-2|TRBD1|TRBV13
TGTGCCAGCAGCTCACAGGGGCCAACCGGGGAGCTGTTTTTT
CASSSQGPTGELFF
>.|TRBJ1-2|.|TRBV4-1
TGCGCCAGCAGCCAAGGAGGGACAAGTGGCTACACCTTC
CASSQGGTSGYTF
>.|TRBJ1-5|TRBD1|TRBV7-2
TGTGCCAGCAGCGATCAGGACAGGATACAGCCCCAGCATTTT
CASSDQDRIQPQHF
>.|TRBJ1-5|.|TRBV9
TGTGCCAGCAGCGACTCACCTTACAATCAGCCCCAGCATTTT
CASSDSPYNQPQHF
>.|TRBJ1-2|TRBD1|TRBV5-4
TGTGCCAGCAGGAAGCCGGGACAGGGGGCCATAGGCCATGGCTACACCTTC
CASRKPGQGAIGHGYTF
>.|TRBJ1-1|TRBD1|TRBV10-3
TGTGCCATCAGTGAGGGACAGGGGGGGAACACTGAAGCTTTCTTT
CAISEGQGGNTEAFF
>.|TRBJ2-1|TRBD2|TRBV6-2/TRBV6-3
TGTGCCAGCAGTTGGGGACTAGCGGGGGCGGATGAGCAGTTCTTC
CASSWGLAGADEQFF
>.|TRBJ1-4|.|TRBV9
TGTGCCAGCAGCGTAGCAGGGGCCGGTGAAAAACTGTTTTTT
CASSVAGAGEKLFF
>.|TRBJ1-6|.|TRBV9
TGTGCCAGCAAGGCAGGGGCCGGAGATTCACCCCTCCACTTT
CASKAGAGDSPLHF